Listed here are 20 T cell receptor beta chains from one sample, sequenced in a study of CD8 T cells in Susac syndrome (dated by TCRdb to the late 2010s). Libraries were made using the immunoSEQ multiplex PCR assay. RNA was extracted with the RNeasy kit and about 0.5 to 1 ug was reverse transcribed using random hexamers. Through fastp at Q25 and MiXCR, TCRdb rebuilt clones from the public reads, retaining in-frame beta chains. Each CDR3 protein gets just one entry, which takes the most common genes and DNA from the rows behind it. This sample gives tens of thousands of distinct CDR3 sequences in total; about 94% of them show up just once. The ten largest clones represent about 0.25% of the sample. Sequencing was done on a sample of CD8+ T cells from PBMCs. All receptors derive from a human donor in good health.

The CDR3 nucleotides are TGTGCCAGCAGATCAACAGGGGGCAGACAGCCCCAGCATTTT. Translation: CASRSTGGRQPQHF. V usage is TRBV27 and J usage is TRBJ1-5; 9 bases map to TRBD1. The CDR3 has 14 amino acids. CDR1 MNHEY and CDR2 SMNVEV come from the germline V gene (reference sequence). V lost 6 bases and J lost 7; bases outside the gene matches: 7.

This chain connects TRBV12-3 or TRBV12-4 to TRBJ1-2, with D possibly matching TRBD1 (5 bases). The V and J ends lost 2 bases and 6 bases respectively, with 10 bases between them. This CDR3 is built from 13 residues. CDR3 residues: CASSLSGSHGYTF. DNA for the CDR3: TGTGCCAGCAGTTTATCAGGGTCCCATGGCTACACCTTC.

The gene calls are TRBV29-1 and TRBJ1-2; D might be TRBD1 (6 bases). The CDR3 spans 13 residues. V dropped 8 bases and J dropped 8 bases, with 21 bases sitting between them. Germline CDR1 is SQVTM and CDR2 is ANQGSEA. CDR3 coding DNA: TGCAGCCCCGTCCGAGCGGGGGCCAGGGGCTACACCTTC. This sequence encodes CSPVRAGARGYTF.

V gene TRBV27 combines with J gene TRBJ1-2; TRBD1 matches at 8 bases. The V and J ends lost 5 bases and 4 bases, in that order; junction bases with no gene match: 9. The CDR3 loop spans 15 amino acids. CDR1 is MNHEY and CDR2 is SMNVEV in the germline V gene (reference sequence). The CDR3 sequence is CASSPPDRGPYGYTF. For the CDR3, the DNA is TGTGCCAGCAGTCCGCCAGACAGGGGACCCTATGGCTACACCTTC.

This rearrangement joins TRBV28 to TRBJ2-1; D gene uncertain. The CDR3 spans 14 residues. From germline, CDR1 is MDHEN and CDR2 SYDVKM. Trimming pared 7 bases from V and 4 bases from J, leaving 14 bases between. Here the CDR3 DNA reads TGTGCCAGCATTCTTGGATTTCCTTACAATGAGCAGTTCTTC. Its protein product is CASILGFPYNEQFF.

The V and J genes are TRBV4-1 and TRBJ2-1, with D hard to call. With 4 bases removed from V and 10 bases from J, the gap between germline ends came to 8 bases. This CDR3 has 11 amino acids. Per germline, CDR1 MGHRA and CDR2 YSYEKL. This CDR3 is CASSLWTEQFF. In nucleotides, the CDR3 is TGCGCCAGCAGCCTTTGGACGGAGCAGTTCTTC.

This chain joins TRBV20-1 and TRBJ2-2; weak D call: TRBD1 (6 bases). The V end was cut by 5 bases, the J end by 7 bases, with 11 bases between. The V gene's germline CDR1 is DFQATT and CDR2 SNEGSKA (reference sequence). This CDR3 has 12 amino acids. The CDR3 sequence is CSASGAGGELFF. DNA for the CDR3: TGCAGTGCTTCAGGGGCTGGCGGGGAGCTGTTTTTT.

This rearrangement joins TRBV7-8 to TRBJ1-2; 8 bases map to TRBD1. Trimming cost V 1 base and J 7 bases; bases outside gene matches: 8. Germline V CDR1 and CDR2: SGHVS, FQNEAQ. The CDR3 is made up of 15 amino acids. CDR3 region: CASSLGQGASRGYTF. CDR3 nucleotide sequence: TGTGCCAGCAGCTTAGGGCAGGGGGCGTCACGTGGCTACACCTTC.

The V call is TRBV13, the J call TRBJ2-7; 9 positions agree with TRBD1. This CDR3 has 16 amino acids. Germline assignment: CDR1 PRHDT and CDR2 FYEKMQ (reference sequence). Trimming took 1 base from V and 7 from J; bases not matched to a gene: 11. In DNA form, the CDR3 reads TGTGCCAGCAGCTTAGCCTTACAGGGGGCGGGTGAAGAGCAGTACTTC. This sequence encodes CASSLALQGAGEEQYF.

This chain uses TRBV14 with TRBJ1-1, with TRBD1 matching 11 bases. From germline, CDR1 is SGHDN and CDR2 FVKESK. V trimming: 6 bases; J trimming: 5 bases; junction bases outside the gene matches: 5. The CDR3 covers 14 residues. Here the CDR3 DNA reads TGTGCCAGCAGGCTCGGGACAGGGGGGACTGAAGCTTTCTTT. Amino acid sequence: CASRLGTGGTEAFF.

V and J are TRBV30 and TRBJ1-1; D is possibly TRBD1 (5 bases). Trimming removed 0 bases at V and 4 bases at J, with 12 bases between. Germline assignment: CDR1 GTSNPN and CDR2 SVGIG (reference sequence). The CDR3 runs 14 residues. The CDR3 region has the DNA TGTGCCTGGAGTGTTCGGGACTGGGTCACTGAAGCTTTCTTT. Encoded protein: CAWSVRDWVTEAFF.

CDR3 sequence reads: CASNQGQGYVYEQFF. The CDR3 DNA reads TGCGCCAGCAACCAGGGACAGGGTTACGTCTATGAGCAGTTCTTC. The chain carries TRBV5-1 and TRBJ2-1; TRBD1 agrees at 9 bases. Trimming at V came to 6 bases and at J to 8 bases, leaving 12 bases not matched to a gene. Per the germline V gene, CDR1 is SGHRS and CDR2 is YFSETQ. The CDR3 is made up of 15 amino acids.

This chain links TRBV5-1 with TRBJ2-3, with D unresolved. V was pared by 1 base and J by 6 bases, with 9 bases between. This CDR3 has 13 amino acids. CDR1 SGHRS and CDR2 YFSETQ come from the germline V gene. CDR3 region: CASSLSVEDTQYF. The CDR3 DNA is TGCGCCAGCAGCTTGTCTGTGGAGGATACGCAGTATTTT. Filled out from reference TRBV5-1 and TRBJ2-3, the complete variable domain reads KAGVTQTPRYLIKTRGQQVTLSCSPISGHRSVSWYQQTPGQGLQFLFEYFSETQRNKGNFPGRFSGRQFSNSRSEMNVSTLELGDSALYLCASSLSVEDTQYFGPGTRLTVL.

The chain is built from TRBV5-8 and TRBJ2-7; D is possibly TRBD2 (6 bases). This CDR3 spans 13 amino acids. Looked up from germline, CDR1 is SGHTS and CDR2 is YDEGEE. V lost 0 bases and J 6 bases, leaving 10 bases between the germline ends. CDR3 residues: CASSLARRGEQYV. The CDR3 DNA reads as TGTGCCAGCAGCTTGGCCAGGCGGGGCGAGCAGTACGTC.

The V and J genes are TRBV5-6 and TRBJ2-1, with 10 nucleotides matching TRBD2. The V gene end was trimmed by 4 bases and the J gene end by 8 bases; junction bases not matched to a gene: 9. The CDR3 covers 15 residues. CDR1 SGHDT and CDR2 YYEEEE come from the germline V gene. The CDR3 here is CASSHEREGLYEQFF. As DNA, the CDR3 is TGTGCCAGCAGCCATGAGCGGGAGGGCCTCTATGAGCAGTTCTTC.

The chain links TRBV20-1 to TRBJ2-2; TRBD2 matches 8 bases. This CDR3 has 18 residues. Trimming took 5 bases from V and 5 from J; bases not matched to a gene: 19. Germline CDR1 and CDR2: DFQATT and SNEGSKA (reference sequence). The CDR3 sequence: CSAFRQQAGAGETGELFF. The CDR3, as DNA: TGCAGTGCTTTTCGGCAGCAAGCGGGAGCGGGGGAGACCGGGGAGCTGTTTTTT.

The chain carries TRBV27 and TRBJ2-7; D call uncertain. The germline V gene has CDR1 MNHEY and CDR2 SMNVEV (reference sequence). This CDR3 spans 11 amino acids. The V end lost 6 bases, the J end lost 6 bases, and 9 bases lay between the germline ends. CDR3 residues: CASSHPPEQYF. As DNA, the CDR3 is TGTGCCAGCAGCCACCCCCCCGAGCAGTACTTC.

The chain is built from TRBV5-1 and TRBJ2-1, with D perhaps assigned TRBD1 or TRBD2 (5 bases each). Looked up from germline, CDR1 is SGHRS and CDR2 is YFSETQ. The V end was cut by 4 bases, the J end by 6 bases, with 17 bases between. This CDR3 is built from 15 residues. The chain's CDR3 is CASSPPMGEFNEQFF. Here the CDR3 DNA reads TGCGCCAGCAGCCCCCCAATGGGGGAGTTCAATGAGCAGTTCTTC.

J is TRBJ1-1 and V is TRBV5-1, with 9 bases aligning to TRBD1. The CDR3 consists of 14 residues. Trimming cost V 2 bases and J 6 bases; bases outside gene matches: 5. Germline CDR1 reads SGHRS; CDR2 reads YFSETQ. The CDR3 reads CASSFLDRGPEAFF. The DNA of the CDR3 is TGCGCCAGCAGCTTCCTGGACAGGGGTCCTGAAGCTTTCTTT.

In its sample, this clonotype was seen once. The chain employs TRBV2 and TRBJ2-7, with 10 nucleotides matching TRBD2. Losses at the gene ends were 6 bases for V and 6 bases for J; bases not matched to a gene: 8. There are 14 residues in the CDR3. CDR1 is SNHLY and CDR2 is FYNNEI in the germline V gene. The CDR3 region is CASSPAGGPAEQYV. For the CDR3, the DNA is TGTGCCAGCAGCCCAGCGGGAGGGCCGGCCGAGCAGTACGTC.